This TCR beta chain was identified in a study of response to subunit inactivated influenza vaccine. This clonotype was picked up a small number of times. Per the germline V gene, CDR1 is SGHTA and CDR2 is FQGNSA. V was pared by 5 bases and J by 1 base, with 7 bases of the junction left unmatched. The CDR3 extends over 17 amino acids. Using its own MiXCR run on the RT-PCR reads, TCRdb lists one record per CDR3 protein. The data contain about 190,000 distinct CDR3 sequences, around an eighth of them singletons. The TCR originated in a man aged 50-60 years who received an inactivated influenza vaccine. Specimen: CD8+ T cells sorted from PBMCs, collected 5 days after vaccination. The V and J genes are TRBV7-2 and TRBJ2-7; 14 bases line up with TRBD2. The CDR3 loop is CASSKGLAGVPSYEQYF. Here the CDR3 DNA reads TGTGCCAGCAGCAAGGGACTAGCGGGGGTTCCATCCTACGAGCAGTACTTC.